The TCR beta chain described here comes from a study of PD-1 blockade in classical Hodgkin lymphoma. General observations from the study: At baseline, newly diagnosed patients reportedly showed less TCR diversity than healthy donors.

A remark on this clone: The antigen remains undetermined.

Germline V CDR1 and CDR2: SNHLY, FYNNEI. CDR3 size: 13 residues. V was cut by 9 bases and J by 0 bases, with 8 bases left in between. The method was immunoSEQ multiplex PCR; TCRdb's version includes in-frame clones alone and lacks a portion of them. This table has tens of thousands of clones, more than 90% appearing once. Time point defined: newly diagnosed, previously untreated cHL patient sample. Purified CD4+ T cells were obtained from thawed PBMCs through magnetic negative selection. J is TRBJ1-4 and V is TRBV2; D gene unclear. This receptor was identified in a human donor with classical Hodgkin lymphoma. Specimen: CD4+ T cells from blood. The CDR3 spells CARRVATNEKLFF. The CDR3 coding sequence is TGTGCCAGGCGGGTTGCAACTAATGAAAAACTGTTTTTT.